Below are 22 T cell receptor beta chains sequenced from a single sample in a study of blood T cell repertoires in COVID-19. Profiled with immunoSEQ multiplex PCR; TCRdb holds only in-frame clones, not every one. Of 330,000 or so clones listed, more than 85% are singletons. The sample comprised PBMCs or T cells enriched from blood (not recorded which). The receptors were sampled from a woman in her thirties who had recovered from COVID-19.

CDR3 coding DNA: TGCAGTGGTCAGGCTAGCACAGATACGCAGTATTTT. It encodes CSGQASTDTQYF. The chain couples TRBV29-1 to TRBJ2-3; D is unresolved. This CDR3 is 12 amino acids long. Germline lookup yields CDR1 SQVTM and CDR2 ANQGSEA.

The rearrangement uses TRBV9 and TRBJ2-3; maybe TRBD2 (5 bases). This CDR3 comprises 16 residues. V gave up 0 bases and J gave up 2 bases, with 13 bases separating them. Germline assignment: CDR1 SGDLS and CDR2 YYNGEE. The CDR3 DNA follows: TGTGCCAGCAGCGTAGGGGCTAGCTCCTTCACAGATACGCAGTATTTT. Translating it yields CASSVGASSFTDTQYF.

The J gene is TRBJ2-1, the V gene TRBV13; 8 bases match TRBD2. The CDR3 is made up of 16 amino acids. CDR1 PRHDT and CDR2 FYEKMQ come from the germline V gene (reference sequence). Losses at the gene ends were 5 bases for V and 2 bases for J; bases not matched to a gene: 8. CDR3 in amino acids: CASSQNAGGTYNEQFF. In nucleotides, the CDR3 is TGTGCCAGCAGCCAAAATGCGGGAGGCACCTACAATGAGCAGTTCTTC.

The V and J genes are TRBV13 and TRBJ2-1; TRBD2 agrees at 8 bases. Germline loops: CDR1 PRHDT, CDR2 FYEKMQ (reference sequence). V was clipped by 7 bases and J by 4 bases; unmatched bases: 3. This CDR3 comprises 13 residues. The CDR3 sequence is CASTASGYNEQFF. DNA of the CDR3: TGTGCCAGCACTGCTAGCGGGTACAATGAGCAGTTCTTC.

The chain combines TRBV24-1 with TRBJ2-3; TRBD1 matches at 8 bases. Germline assignment: CDR1 KGHDR and CDR2 SFDVKD. Losses at the gene ends were 0 bases for V and 1 base for J; bases not matched to a gene: 2. This CDR3 contains 16 residues. CDR3 region: CATSDLSQGGTDTQYF. CDR3 sequence (DNA): TGTGCCACCAGTGATTTGTCACAGGGGGGCACAGATACGCAGTATTTT.

The rearrangement joins TRBV5-1 to TRBJ2-5; TRBD1 matches 9 bases. Unmatched junction bases numbered 9, after V lost 4 bases and J lost 5 bases. The CDR3 consists of 15 residues. Germline values: CDR1 SGHRS, CDR2 YFSETQ. In DNA form, the CDR3 reads TGCGCCAGCAGCGTTACAGGGGGCCGTAGGGAGACCCAGTACTTC. Residues: CASSVTGGRRETQYF. Full variable domain (outside the CDR3, taken from reference TRBV5-1 and TRBJ2-5): KAGVTQTPRYLIKTRGQQVTLSCSPISGHRSVSWYQQTPGQGLQFLFEYFSETQRNKGNFPGRFSGRQFSNSRSEMNVSTLELGDSALYLCASSVTGGRRETQYFGPGTRLLVL.

This clone has only a few counts. V and J are TRBV18 and TRBJ2-1; D gene unclear. Per the germline V gene, CDR1 is KGHSH and CDR2 is LQKENI. V was shortened by 5 bases and J by 9 bases, with 17 bases between the two germline ends. The CDR3 runs 14 residues. Here the CDR3 DNA reads TGTGCCAGCTCATCAACCTCGGATAACAGTGAGCAGTTCTTC. Protein sequence: CASSSTSDNSEQFF.

This clone has only one observation. This chain uses TRBV28 with TRBJ1-2; TRBD1 might be the D (6 bases). The CDR3 length is 15 residues. CDR1 and CDR2 (germline): MDHEN, SYDVKM. V was cut by 6 bases and J by 4 bases, with 18 bases left in between. The CDR3 DNA follows: TGTGCCAGCAGCTCTGCCGCCCGAGGGGGCTATGGCTACACCTTC. It is translated as CASSSAARGGYGYTF.

The V call is TRBV5-1, the J call TRBJ2-5; TRBD1 aligns across 9 bases. The germline CDR1 and CDR2 sequences are SGHRS and YFSETQ. V gave up 1 base and J gave up 2 bases; unmatched junction bases: 3. The CDR3 is 15 residues long. The CDR3 bases are TGCGCCAGCAGCTTGCTCGGGACAGGGCAAGAGACCCAGTACTTC. Amino acid sequence: CASSLLGTGQETQYF.

Concerning this clone itself: Being one base from a much bigger clone, this may be a read error. The gene calls are TRBV13 and TRBJ1-1, with 9 bases matching TRBD1. CDR3 length: 14 amino acids. The germline gives CDR1 PRHDT, CDR2 FYEKMQ (reference sequence). V lost 4 bases, J lost 1 base, and 1 base stayed unmatched. CDR3 loop: CASSSGQGNTEAFF. The DNA for the CDR3 is TGTGCCAGCAGCTCGGGACAGGGGAACACTGAAGCTTTCTTT.

The gene calls are TRBV7-2 and TRBJ1-2; D is uncertain. The CDR3 spans 14 residues. Germline V gives CDR1 SGHTA, CDR2 FQGNSA. V lost 0 bases to trimming and J lost 0 bases, with 5 bases between them. The CDR3 DNA sequence: TGTGCCAGCAGCTTAGCGCGGACTAACTATGGCTACACCTTC. Protein: CASSLARTNYGYTF.

This sequence joins TRBV19 and TRBJ2-7, with 9 bases matching TRBD1. CDR1 is LNHDA and CDR2 is SQIVND in the germline V gene (reference sequence). This CDR3 is built from 16 residues. Trimming cost V 5 bases and J 4 bases; bases outside gene matches: 12. The CDR3 sequence is CASSPSSGTGQYEQYF. Written as DNA, the CDR3 is TGTGCCAGTAGTCCCTCATCCGGGACAGGGCAATACGAGCAGTACTTC.

DNA for the CDR3: TGTGCCAGCAGCGAAGGGGACAGAGCATATAGCAATCAGCCCCAGCATTTT. It specifies CASSEGDRAYSNQPQHF. The V call is TRBV4-2, the J call TRBJ1-5, with 7 nucleotides matching TRBD1. Germline-derived CDR1 and CDR2 are LGHNA and YNFKEQ. V trimming: 5 bases; J trimming: 0 bases; junction bases outside the gene matches: 10. This CDR3 has 17 amino acids.

The chain employs TRBV6-5 and TRBJ2-5, with D unclear. The V gene lost 2 bases and the J gene lost 2 bases, with 15 bases spanning the gap. Germline V lookup: CDR1 MNHEY, CDR2 SVGAGI. The length of the CDR3 is 16 residues. The CDR3 DNA reads TGTGCCAGCAGTTACAGCGCGAACTACCCACAAGAGACCCAGTACTTC. Translation gives CASSYSANYPQETQYF.

This clone came up once. The V call is TRBV9, the J call TRBJ1-2; 7 bases fit TRBD1. CDR3 length: 13 residues. CDR1 SGDLS and CDR2 YYNGEE come from the germline V gene. Trimming took 4 bases from V and 4 from J; bases not matched to a gene: 4. CDR3 in DNA: TGTGCCAGCAGCAACCGGGACAGCTATGGCTACACCTTC. This encodes CASSNRDSYGYTF.

The chain employs TRBV7-2 and TRBJ2-3; 16 bases line up with TRBD2. In germline, CDR1 is SGHTA, CDR2 FQGNSA. The CDR3 runs to 17 residues. Trimming cost V 5 bases and J 2 bases; bases outside gene matches: 4. The CDR3 DNA reads as TGTGCCAGCAGCGCGGGACTAGCGGGGGGGAACACAGATACGCAGTATTTT. This codes for CASSAGLAGGNTDTQYF.

The rearrangement joins TRBV9 to TRBJ2-5, with TRBD1 matching over 9 bases. Germline V lookup: CDR1 SGDLS, CDR2 YYNGEE. The junction had 7 bases not matched to a gene; V was cut back by 6 bases and J by 4 bases. The CDR3 has 14 amino acids. The CDR3 region is CASNGGQGLETQYF. Written as DNA, the CDR3 is TGTGCCAGCAACGGGGGACAGGGCTTAGAGACCCAGTACTTC.

The chain employs TRBV6-5 and TRBJ1-5, with D unclear. Germline V CDR1 and CDR2: MNHEY, SVGAGI. Trimming left V 0 bases short and J 5 bases short, with 11 bases between. CDR3 length equals 15 residues. CDR3 amino acids: CASSYSNGVDQPQHF. CDR3 DNA: TGTGCCAGCAGTTACTCGAACGGGGTAGATCAGCCCCAGCATTTT.

The table lists this clone with a count of one. This chain joins TRBV2 and TRBJ1-4; TRBD1 matches at 8 bases. CDR1 is SNHLY and CDR2 is FYNNEI in the germline V gene. CDR3 size: 15 residues. Trimming took 4 bases from V and 2 from J; bases not matched to a gene: 3. The DNA for the CDR3 is TGTGCCAGCAGTGGATGGACAGGGACTAATGAAAAACTGTTTTTT. This codes for CASSGWTGTNEKLFF.

The rearrangement joins TRBV5-1 to TRBJ2-1; 11 nucleotides line up with TRBD1. The CDR3 extends over 16 amino acids. Germline-derived CDR1 and CDR2 are SGHRS and YFSETQ. With V trimmed by 3 bases and J by 2 bases, 4 bases remained unmatched. The CDR3 region is CASSWGQGETYNEQFF. Written as DNA, the CDR3 is TGCGCCAGCAGCTGGGGACAGGGGGAAACCTACAATGAGCAGTTCTTC.

The rearrangement uses TRBV4-1 and TRBJ1-2, with 8 bases lining up with TRBD1. Germline assignment: CDR1 MGHRA and CDR2 YSYEKL. Unmatched junction bases numbered 1, after V lost 3 bases and J lost 4 bases. The CDR3 consists of 13 residues. DNA for the CDR3: TGCGCCAGCAGCCAGGACAGGGCCTATGGCTACACCTTC. Translation gives CASSQDRAYGYTF.

V usage is TRBV5-1 and J usage is TRBJ2-5; D is ambiguous. Trimming shortened V by 4 bases and J by 5 bases, and 12 bases separated the two germline ends. The germline gives CDR1 SGHRS, CDR2 YFSETQ. This CDR3 spans 13 amino acids. This CDR3 is CASSASSMETQYF. CDR3 nucleotides: TGCGCCAGCAGCGCAAGTTCTATGGAGACCCAGTACTTC.